This T cell receptor (beta chain) was obtained from a study of blood T cell repertoires in COVID-19. About the study: Spain, Italy and the United States supplied samples that represented acute and convalescent COVID-19. The cDNA or gDNA used as material had been derived from T cells, B-cell-depleted T cells, or PBMCs.

About this clone: The junction departs from the called germline gene at one end, perhaps through a read error.

Germline V lookup: CDR1 SGHTA, CDR2 FQGNSA. CDR3 length equals 15 residues. Original methodology: Reference gene primer amplification yielded estimated nucleated cell counts. TCRdb keeps only in-frame clones here, not all; method: immunoSEQ multiplex PCR. Clone size and the V and J calls come from that table; the DNA yielded D and trimming. The table has 180,000 or so clones, around four fifths seen once; the top ten hold 2.8%. The rearrangement uses TRBV7-2 and TRBJ2-1; 13 nucleotides line up with TRBD2. The TCR originated in a woman older than 75 with active or convalescent COVID-19. Sequencing was done on a sample of peripheral blood. CDR3 coding DNA: TGTGCCAGCAGGGAGACTAGCGGGGGGACTAATGAGCTGTTCTTC. This codes for CASRETSGGTNELFF.